Below, 20 T cell receptor beta chains from the same sample are listed, as sequenced in a study of blood T cell repertoires in COVID-19. Clones were read by immunoSEQ multiplex PCR, and TCRdb kept only the in-frame ones, dropping some. The table lists around 82,000 clones, about 91% of them singletons. The sequenced sample consisted of peripheral blood. These receptors were collected from a man between 70 and 80 years old with active or convalescent COVID-19.

The chain is built from TRBV4-1 and TRBJ2-4; 9 positions match TRBD1. The CDR3 has 19 amino acids. Trimming cost V 1 base and J 0 bases; bases outside gene matches: 10. The germline CDR1 and CDR2 sequences are MGHRA and YSYEKL. The DNA for the CDR3 is TGCGCCAGCAGCCAAGCTGGGACAGGGAAGGGGTTAGCCAAAAACATTCAGTACTTC. This sequence encodes CASSQAGTGKGLAKNIQYF.

This clone has a single count. The chain joins TRBV24-1 to TRBJ1-1; D uncertain. CDR1 and CDR2 from the germline V gene are KGHDR and SFDVKD. There are 13 residues in the CDR3. Trimming pared 4 bases from V and 1 base from J, leaving 6 bases between. CDR3 region: CATSDQWNTEAFF. The CDR3 DNA follows: TGTGCCACCAGTGACCAATGGAACACTGAAGCTTTCTTT.

J is TRBJ1-1 and V is TRBV6-5; the match to TRBD1 covers 8 bases. The germline V gene encodes CDR1 MNHEY and CDR2 SVGAGI. The CDR3 length is 14 residues. After removal of 6 bases from V and 3 bases from J, the junction contained 6 bases not matched to a gene. CDR3 loop: CASSPGGAHTEAFF. DNA for the CDR3: TGTGCCAGCAGCCCAGGGGGCGCTCACACTGAAGCTTTCTTT.

This rearrangement joins TRBV24-1 to TRBJ2-3, with 12 bases aligning to TRBD2. Germline-derived CDR1 and CDR2 are KGHDR and SFDVKD. V was pared by 1 base and J by 3 bases, with 7 bases of the junction left unmatched. This CDR3 region has 18 residues. DNA for the CDR3: TGTGCCACCAGTGATTTCCGGGCTAGCGGGGGGGAAACAGATACGCAGTATTTT. It codes for CATSDFRASGGETDTQYF.

The gene calls are TRBV30 and TRBJ2-7; D possibly corresponds to TRBD1 (5 bases). CDR1 is GTSNPN and CDR2 is SVGIG in the germline V gene (reference sequence). V lost 2 bases and J 6 bases, leaving 11 bases between the germline ends. This CDR3 has 12 amino acids. The CDR3 coding sequence is TGTGCCTGGAGTAGGGGCAGGCCCGAGCAGTACTTC. Translation: CAWSRGRPEQYF.

The chain combines TRBV5-1 with TRBJ2-2, with a weak D call TRBD2 (6 bases). Trimming left V 4 bases short and J 0 bases short, with 13 bases between. The germline CDR1 and CDR2 sequences are SGHRS and YFSETQ. The CDR3 runs to 16 residues. Written as DNA, the CDR3 is TGCGCCAGCAGCGAAGCTAGCGCCGCGAACACCGGGGAGCTGTTTTTT. Its protein product is CASSEASAANTGELFF.

The chain has TRBV7-9 and TRBJ1-2; the D gene is possibly TRBD1 (5 bases). The germline V and J ends were trimmed by 1 base and 4 bases, with 10 bases remaining between them. Germline CDR1 is SEHNR and CDR2 is FQNEAQ (reference sequence). This CDR3 contains 14 residues. The CDR3 DNA is TGTGCCAGCAGCTTAGAAATGGGGGGCTATGGCTACACCTTC. Encoded protein: CASSLEMGGYGYTF.

The gene calls are TRBV7-2 and TRBJ1-5, with no clear D. CDR1 is SGHTA and CDR2 is FQGNSA in the germline V gene. The CDR3 runs 15 residues. The germline V and J ends were trimmed by 2 bases and 1 base, with 9 bases remaining between them. This CDR3 is CASSLPGTSNQPQHF. CDR3 DNA sequence: TGTGCCAGCAGCTTACCGGGTACAAGCAATCAGCCCCAGCATTTT.

This clone showed up just once. V usage is TRBV29-1 and J usage is TRBJ2-2, with TRBD1 identical over 7 bases. After removal of 6 bases from V and 6 bases from J, the junction contained 7 bases not matched to a gene. In germline, CDR1 is SQVTM, CDR2 ANQGSEA. The CDR3 covers 13 residues. The CDR3 nucleotides read TGCAGCGTCGTGACAGGGCGGGCCGGGGAGCTGTTTTTT. As protein: CSVVTGRAGELFF.

This clone has a single count. J is TRBJ1-6 and V is TRBV4-3; 9 bases line up with TRBD1. The germline gives CDR1 LGHNA, CDR2 YSLEER. CDR3 length: 15 residues. J was trimmed by 3 bases and V by 4 bases; bases with no gene match: 1. CDR3 sequence: CASSRGQGYNSPLHF. The CDR3, as DNA: TGCGCCAGCAGCCGGGGACAGGGCTATAATTCACCCCTCCACTTT.

The chain uses TRBV18 and TRBJ2-3; D possibly corresponds to TRBD2 (5 bases). This CDR3 has 14 residues. The V gene lost 3 bases and the J gene lost 2 bases, with 9 bases spanning the gap. Germline V gives CDR1 KGHSH, CDR2 LQKENI. The CDR3 here is CASSPSRDTDTQYF. The CDR3 nucleotides are TGTGCCAGCTCACCCTCGAGGGACACAGATACGCAGTATTTT.

The CDR3 loop is CAISDRAGANVLTF. CDR3 nucleotides: TGTGCCATCAGTGACAGGGCAGGGGCCAACGTCCTGACTTTC. The rearrangement uses TRBV10-3 and TRBJ2-6; the D gene is possibly TRBD1 (5 bases). The length of the CDR3 is 14 residues. The germline V gene has CDR1 ENHRY and CDR2 SYGVKD. The V end lost 3 bases, the J end lost 4 bases, and 7 bases lay between the germline ends.

J is TRBJ1-2 and V is TRBV4-3; perhaps TRBD1 as D (6 bases). The CDR3 sequence is 15 residues long. Between the trimmed V and J ends, which lost 3 bases and 1 base, there was a span of 12 bases. Germline V gene sequence: CDR1 LGHNA, CDR2 YSLEER. The CDR3 region is CASSHYGQSNYGYTF. In DNA form, the CDR3 reads TGCGCCAGCAGCCACTATGGACAGAGTAACTATGGCTACACCTTC.

The rearrangement joins TRBV6-5 to TRBJ2-2; D is unresolved. The V end lost 6 bases, the J end lost 5 bases, and 10 bases lay between the germline ends. The CDR3 runs 13 residues. CDR1 is MNHEY and CDR2 is SVGAGI in the germline V gene. The CDR3 sequence is CASRPIGTGELFF. The DNA of the CDR3 is TGTGCCAGCAGGCCCATCGGGACCGGGGAGCTGTTTTTT.

The chain joins TRBV6-6 to TRBJ2-1; 10 nucleotides match TRBD2. Germline assignment: CDR1 MNHNY and CDR2 SVGAGI (reference sequence). The CDR3 runs to 15 residues. Losses at the gene ends were 6 bases for V and 4 bases for J; bases not matched to a gene: 6. As DNA, the CDR3 is TGTGCCAGCAGGGAGAGCGGGGGGGCTTACAATGAGCAGTTCTTC. Amino acid sequence: CASRESGGAYNEQFF.

This rearrangement joins TRBV4-1 to TRBJ1-3, with TRBD1 as a possible D gene (5 bases). Germline V lookup: CDR1 MGHRA, CDR2 YSYEKL. Between the trimmed V and J ends, which lost 5 bases and 4 bases, there was a span of 12 bases. CDR3 length: 14 amino acids. The CDR3: CASSLEGRGNTIYF. CDR3 in DNA: TGCGCCAGCAGCTTGGAGGGACGAGGAAACACCATATATTTT.

The chain combines TRBV7-9 with TRBJ2-1, with 7 bases lining up with TRBD1. The germline V gene encodes CDR1 SEHNR and CDR2 FQNEAQ (reference sequence). The CDR3 length is 14 residues. The ends lost 4 bases at V and 6 bases at J; junction bases unmatched: 6. CDR3 residues: CASSSDRDGNEQFF. In DNA, the CDR3 is TGTGCCAGCAGCTCCGACAGGGATGGCAATGAGCAGTTCTTC.

This rearrangement joins TRBV2 to TRBJ1-4; TRBD1 might be the D (6 bases). The V end lost 5 bases, the J end lost 7 bases, and 17 bases lay between the germline ends. The CDR3 consists of 15 residues. Germline V gene sequence: CDR1 SNHLY, CDR2 FYNNEI. CDR3 residues: CASSKPLGAGEKLFF. The CDR3 DNA reads as TGTGCCAGCAGTAAGCCCTTGGGGGCTGGTGAAAAACTGTTTTTT.

In this sample, this clone turned up once. The CDR3 nucleotides are TGTGCCAGCAGCTTAGGAGTAGCGGGGGGAAACAATGAGCAGTTCTTC. Translation gives CASSLGVAGGNNEQFF. The chain employs TRBV5-6 and TRBJ2-1, with 10 bases fitting TRBD2. The junction had 7 bases not matched to a gene; V was cut back by 2 bases and J by 5 bases. CDR1 is SGHDT and CDR2 is YYEEEE in the germline V gene. CDR3 length: 16 amino acids. The full variable domain, with the rest looked up from reference TRBV5-6 and TRBJ2-1, is DAGVTQSPTHLIKTRGQQVTLRCSPKSGHDTVSWYQQALGQGPQFIFQYYEEEERQRGNFPDRFSGHQFPNYSSELNVNALLLGDSALYLCASSLGVAGGNNEQFFGPGTRLTVL.

The chain employs TRBV3-1 (or the pseudogene TRBV3-2) and TRBJ1-1; perhaps TRBD1 as D (5 bases). The CDR3 length is 14 residues. CDR1 is LGHDT and CDR2 is YNNKEL in the germline V gene (reference sequence). V was cut by 1 base and J by 4 bases, with 10 bases left in between. CDR3 sequence reads: CASSQAGRGTEAFF. The CDR3 nucleotides read TGTGCCAGCAGCCAAGCCGGGAGGGGCACTGAAGCTTTCTTT.